The rows below give T cell receptor beta chains drawn from one sample of a study of PD-1 blockade in classical Hodgkin lymphoma. Here immunoSEQ multiplex PCR was the method, and the copy in TCRdb shows in-frame clones only, minus some. Among some 23,000 clones listed, about 65% were seen once. The specimen comprised peripheral blood mononuclear cells (PBMCs), sampled at baseline. The receptors were gathered from a human donor with classical Hodgkin lymphoma. Both conserved end residues are part of each CDR3. A D gene is named only where the DNA matches it firmly. Clone size is not always given. Where it is, it says once, few, many or a class for expanded clones.

TRBV11-2,NA,NA,TRBJ2-3,CASSLARSTDTQYF,TGTGCCAGCAGCTTGGCCCGGAGCACAGATACGCAGTATTTT
TRBV4-3,NA,NA,TRBJ1-4,CASSQEVTSQGKLFF,TGCGCCAGCAGCCAAGAAGTAACTTCTCAGGGGAAACTGTTTTTT
TRBV29-1,NA,NA,TRBJ1-1,CSGGAGTEAFF,TGCAGCGGGGGGGCCGGCACTGAAGCTTTCTTT
TRBV11-2,NA,NA,TRBJ2-3,CASSSTGGGTDTQYF,TGTGCCAGCAGCTCGACGGGGGGCGGGACAGATACGCAGTATTTT
TRBV19,NA,NA,TRBJ1-2,CASSILAQGYGYTF,TGTGCCAGTAGTATATTAGCCCAGGGTTATGGCTACACCTTC
TRBV28,TRBD2,once,TRBJ2-1,CASSLYGTSGINEQFF,TGTGCCAGCAGTCTCTACGGGACTAGCGGGATCAATGAGCAGTTCTTC
TRBV19,TRBD2,NA,TRBJ2-1,CASSIGGGNEQFF,TGTGCCAGTAGTATAGGGGGGGGTAATGAGCAGTTCTTC
TRBV7-2,TRBD2,NA,TRBJ2-1,CASSLVSGGAKGNEQFF,TGTGCCAGCAGCTTAGTTAGCGGGGGGGCAAAGGGGAATGAGCAGTTCTTC
TRBV5-4,NA,NA,TRBJ2-2,CASSVPDATGELFF,TGTGCCAGCAGCGTTCCCGATGCCACCGGGGAGCTGTTTTTT
TRBV28,NA,NA,TRBJ1-3,CASSPLGGRNTIYF,TGTGCCAGCAGTCCGCTTGGGGGTAGAAACACCATATATTTT
TRBV9,NA,NA,TRBJ1-2,CASSASLGPQSGYTF,TGTGCCAGCAGTGCTTCCCTTGGGCCTCAAAGTGGCTACACCTTC
TRBV11-2,NA,NA,TRBJ1-4,CASSFKRRGIGEKLFF,TGTGCCAGCAGCTTCAAGCGAAGGGGAATAGGAGAAAAACTGTTTTTT
TRBV19,NA,NA,TRBJ2-2,CASSILGSGELFF,TGTGCCAGTAGTATTTTGGGGTCCGGGGAGCTGTTTTTT
TRBV6-5,NA,NA,TRBJ2-7,CASSPGDTMHEQYF,TGTGCCAGCAGTCCGGGGGACACCATGCACGAGCAGTACTTC
TRBV19,NA,few,TRBJ2-1,CASSAGPNEQFF,TGTGCCAGTAGTGCAGGGCCCAATGAGCAGTTCTTC
TRBV9,NA,once,TRBJ1-6,CASSVDSLSPLHF,TGTGCCAGCAGCGTAGATAGCCTATCACCCCTCCACTTT
TRBV6-4,NA,once,TRBJ2-7,CASIPGTQADYEQYF,TGTGCCAGCATACCCGGGACACAGGCGGACTACGAGCAGTACTTC
TRBV6-5,TRBD1,once,TRBJ1-1,CASSQGGEAFF,TGTGCCAGCAGTCAGGGGGGTGAAGCTTTCTTT
TRBV6-5,NA,NA,TRBJ1-1,CASSPGLTEAFF,TGTGCCAGCAGTCCAGGATTGACTGAAGCTTTCTTT
TRBV28,TRBD1,NA,TRBJ1-3,CASSSRTGRTGNTIYF,TGTGCCAGCAGTTCCAGGACAGGGCGTACTGGAAACACCATATATTTT
TRBV27,NA,NA,TRBJ2-2,CASSFWRGRGNTGELFF,TGTGCCAGCAGTTTCTGGAGGGGGCGCGGGAACACCGGGGAGCTGTTTTTT
TRBV19,NA,NA,TRBJ2-4,CASGLNIQYF,TGTGCCAGTGGTCTAAACATTCAGTACTTC
TRBV19,NA,NA,TRBJ1-5,CASSTRGIGGTNQPQHF,TGTGCCAGTAGTACCCGCGGGATCGGTGGGACGAATCAGCCCCAGCATTTT
TRBV29-1,TRBD1,few,TRBJ1-1,CSVEPQGTEAFF,TGCAGCGTCGAGCCACAGGGGACTGAAGCTTTCTTT
TRBV7-6,TRBD2,NA,TRBJ2-3,CASSLAGTSGSTQYF,TGTGCCAGCAGCTTAGCAGGGACTAGCGGGAGTACGCAGTATTTT
TRBV28,NA,NA,TRBJ1-2,CASSPPTQYGYTF,TGTGCCAGCAGCCCCCCGACACAATATGGCTACACCTTC
TRBV27,NA,NA,TRBJ2-2,CASSLGGRWTGELFF,TGTGCCAGCAGTTTAGGGGGGCGGTGGACCGGGGAGCTGTTTTTT
TRBV19,NA,NA,TRBJ2-7,CASSTKGGLSYEQYF,TGTGCCAGTAGTACGAAGGGAGGCCTAAGTTACGAGCAGTACTTC
TRBV6-6,NA,NA,TRBJ1-6,CASRPGAEYSPLHF,TGTGCCAGCAGACCAGGGGCGGAATATTCACCCCTCCACTTT
TRBV15,TRBD1,NA,TRBJ2-7,CATSRGPDRGLYEQYF,TGTGCCACCAGCAGAGGGCCGGACAGGGGACTCTACGAGCAGTACTTC
TRBV7-8,NA,NA,TRBJ2-3,CASSLAIMGPLTDTQYF,TGTGCCAGCAGCTTAGCGATTATGGGTCCCCTCACAGATACGCAGTATTTT
TRBV18,NA,NA,TRBJ1-5,CASSLPGPYSNQPQHF,TGTGCCAGCTCACTACCGGGCCCATATAGCAATCAGCCCCAGCATTTT
TRBV6-5,TRBD1,NA,TRBJ2-2,CASSRDRVTGELFF,TGTGCCAGCAGCCGGGACAGGGTTACCGGGGAGCTGTTTTTT
TRBV30,NA,once,TRBJ2-5,CAWSAMPTQYF,TGTGCCTGGAGTGCTATGCCGACCCAGTACTTC
TRBV5-4,TRBD2,NA,TRBJ2-2,CASSLAGGPIGELFF,TGTGCCAGCAGCCTAGCGGGAGGGCCCATCGGGGAGCTGTTTTTT
TRBV6-5,TRBD1,NA,TRBJ2-1,CASQRGTGVYNEQFF,TGTGCCAGCCAACGAGGGACAGGGGTATACAATGAGCAGTTCTTC
TRBV6-5,NA,NA,TRBJ1-6,CASSFMPNSPLHF,TGTGCCAGCAGTTTTATGCCAAATTCACCCCTCCACTTT
TRBV19,TRBD1,NA,TRBJ1-5,CASSILSGTGSNQPQHF,TGTGCCAGTAGTATCCTAAGTGGGACAGGGAGCAATCAGCCCCAGCATTTT
TRBV19,NA,few,TRBJ1-5,CASSKGQPQHF,TGTGCCAGTAGTAAAGGTCAGCCCCAGCATTTT